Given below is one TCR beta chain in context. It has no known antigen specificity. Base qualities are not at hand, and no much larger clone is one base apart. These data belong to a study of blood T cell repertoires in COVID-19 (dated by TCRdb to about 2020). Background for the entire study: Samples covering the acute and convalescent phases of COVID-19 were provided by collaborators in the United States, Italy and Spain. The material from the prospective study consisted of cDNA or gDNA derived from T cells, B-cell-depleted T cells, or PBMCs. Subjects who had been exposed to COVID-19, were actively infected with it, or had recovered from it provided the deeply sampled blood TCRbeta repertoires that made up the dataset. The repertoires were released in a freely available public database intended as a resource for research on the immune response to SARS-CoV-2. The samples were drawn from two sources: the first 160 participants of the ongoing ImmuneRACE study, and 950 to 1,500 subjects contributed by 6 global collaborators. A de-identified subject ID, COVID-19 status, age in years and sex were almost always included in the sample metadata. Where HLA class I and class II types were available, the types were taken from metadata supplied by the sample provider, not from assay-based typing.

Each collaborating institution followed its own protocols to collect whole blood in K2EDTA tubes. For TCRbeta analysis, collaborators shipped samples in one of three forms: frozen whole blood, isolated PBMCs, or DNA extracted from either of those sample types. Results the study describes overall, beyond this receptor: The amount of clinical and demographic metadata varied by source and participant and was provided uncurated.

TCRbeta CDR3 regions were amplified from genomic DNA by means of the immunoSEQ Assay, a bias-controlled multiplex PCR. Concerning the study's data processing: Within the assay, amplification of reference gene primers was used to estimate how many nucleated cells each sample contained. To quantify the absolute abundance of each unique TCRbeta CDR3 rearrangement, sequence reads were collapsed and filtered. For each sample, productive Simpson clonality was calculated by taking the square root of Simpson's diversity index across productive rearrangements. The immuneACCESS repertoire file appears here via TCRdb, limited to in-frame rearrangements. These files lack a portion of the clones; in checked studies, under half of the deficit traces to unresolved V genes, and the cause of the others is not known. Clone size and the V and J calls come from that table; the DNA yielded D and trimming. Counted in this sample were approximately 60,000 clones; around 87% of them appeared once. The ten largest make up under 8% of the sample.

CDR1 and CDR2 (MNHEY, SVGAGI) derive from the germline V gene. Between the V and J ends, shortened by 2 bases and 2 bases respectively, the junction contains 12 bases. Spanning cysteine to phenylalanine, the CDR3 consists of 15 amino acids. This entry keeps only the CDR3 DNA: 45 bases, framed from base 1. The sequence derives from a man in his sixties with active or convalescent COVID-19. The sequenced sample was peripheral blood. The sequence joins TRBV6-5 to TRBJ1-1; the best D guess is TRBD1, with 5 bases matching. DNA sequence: TGTGCCAGCAGTTACCTCAGGACACTCAACACTGAAGCTTTCTTT. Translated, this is CASSYLRTLNTEAFF.